This TCR beta chain was captured by sequencing in a study of molecular identifiers for immune sequencing clone quantification. Whole-study results and caveats: Barcode collisions between identical TCR molecules could shrink estimates of highly expanded clone sizes. Whereas naive cells kept under 1% of molecules in clones above 20 RNA copies, such clones held over 97% in effectors.

A word on this clonotype: Its antigen is undetermined.

CDR1 is MNHEY and CDR2 is SMNVEV in the germline V gene (reference sequence). V shed 4 bases and J shed 8 bases, with 12 bases lying between them. This CDR3 is built from 13 residues. Previously described methods and listed TCR primers were used for bulk TCR libraries. Each CDR3 protein is one row after TCRdb ran MiXCR on the PCR reads. Found here are roughly 630,000 distinct CDR3 sequences, roughly 25% of them singletons; the top ten hold about 0.78%. The naive CD8 libraries originated from between roughly 19,000 and 1,000,000 sorted cells and drew on 10%, 30% or 50% RNA. The origin of this receptor is a human donor in good health. Some libraries in this study had Jurkat cell RNA spiked in. The J gene is TRBJ1-5, the V gene TRBV27; weak D call: TRBD1 (5 bases). The sequenced material came from naive CD8+ T cells from blood, with Jurkat cell RNA spiked in. This sample's subset: FACS-sorted CD8+CD4-CCR7+CD45RA+ naive T cells. The CDR3 loop is CASSSDSGEPQHF. DNA of the CDR3: TGTGCCAGCAGTTCCGACAGCGGGGAGCCCCAGCATTTT.